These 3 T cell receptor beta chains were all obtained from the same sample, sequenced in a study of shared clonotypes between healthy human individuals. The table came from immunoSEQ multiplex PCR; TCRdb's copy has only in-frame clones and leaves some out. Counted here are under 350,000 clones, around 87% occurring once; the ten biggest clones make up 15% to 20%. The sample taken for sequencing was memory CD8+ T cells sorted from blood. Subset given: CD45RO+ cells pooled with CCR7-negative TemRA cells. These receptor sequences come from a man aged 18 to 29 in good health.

The CDR3 sequence: CATGSGNLTF. In DNA form, the CDR3 reads TGTGCCACAGGTAGTGGGAATCTCACCTTC. J is TRBJ1-2 and V is TRBV7-9, with D unresolved. The CDR3 length is 10 residues. From germline, CDR1 is SEHNR and CDR2 FQNEAQ (reference sequence). Trimming removed 10 bases from V and 13 bases from J, with 16 bases in between. Full variable domain (missing parts from reference TRBV7-9 and TRBJ1-2): DTGVSQNPRHKITKRGQNVTFRCDPISEHNRLYWYRQTLGQGPEFLTYFQNEAQLEKSRLLSDRFSAERPKGSFSTLEIQRTEQGDSAMYLCATGSGNLTFGSGTRLTVV.

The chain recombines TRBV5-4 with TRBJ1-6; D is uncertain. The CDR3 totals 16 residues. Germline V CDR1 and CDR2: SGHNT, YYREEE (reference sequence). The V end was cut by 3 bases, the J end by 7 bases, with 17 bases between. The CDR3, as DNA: TGTGCCAGCAGCTCTATTGCGCCCGCCCCCAATTCACCCCTCCACTTT. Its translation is CASSSIAPAPNSPLHF.

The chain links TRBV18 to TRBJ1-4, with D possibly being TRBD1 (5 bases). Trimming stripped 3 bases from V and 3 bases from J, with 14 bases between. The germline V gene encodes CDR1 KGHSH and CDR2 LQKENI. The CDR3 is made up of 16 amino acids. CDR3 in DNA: TGTGCCAGCTCACCTTTGATTGGGACCCCTAATGAAAAACTGTTTTTT. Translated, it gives CASSPLIGTPNEKLFF.